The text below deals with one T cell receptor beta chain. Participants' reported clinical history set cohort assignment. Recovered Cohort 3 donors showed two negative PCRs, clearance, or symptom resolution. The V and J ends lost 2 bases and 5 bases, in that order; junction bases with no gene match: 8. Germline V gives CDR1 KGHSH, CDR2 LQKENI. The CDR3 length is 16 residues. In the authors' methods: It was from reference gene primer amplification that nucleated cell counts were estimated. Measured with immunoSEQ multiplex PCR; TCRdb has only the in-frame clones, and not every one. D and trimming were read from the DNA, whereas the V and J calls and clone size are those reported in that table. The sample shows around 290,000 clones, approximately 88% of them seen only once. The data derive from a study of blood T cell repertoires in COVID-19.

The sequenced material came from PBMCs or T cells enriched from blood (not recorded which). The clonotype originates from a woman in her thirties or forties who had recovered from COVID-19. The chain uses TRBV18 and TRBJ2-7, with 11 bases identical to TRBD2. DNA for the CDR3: TGTGCCAGCTCACCAATGGAAACTAGCGGGAGCCACGAGCAGTACTTC. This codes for CASSPMETSGSHEQYF.